These T cell receptor beta chains were read from a single sample in a study of OX40 agonist ivuxolimab in advanced cancers. Sequenced by immunoSEQ multiplex PCR; TCRdb stores in-frame clones only, minus some. The top ten clones hold 7.8% of a sample with approximately 47,000 clones, about 88% of them seen once. The material sequenced was CD4+ or CD8+ T cells sorted from blood, taken in a trial of the OX40 agonist ivuxolimab. These receptor sequences come from an adult with an advanced solid tumor such as melanoma, head and neck, liver or kidney cancer. CDR3s include the opening cysteine and the closing phenylalanine or tryptophan. A D gene is named only where the DNA matches it firmly. Size is stated for part of the rows, as once, few or many counts, or as a class when the clone is expanded.

D gene: -; V gene: TRBV6-1; clone size: -; J gene: TRBJ2-7; CDR3 DNA: TGTGCCAGCCAGGACGGATACTCCGAGCAGTACTTC; CDR3 protein: CASQDGYSEQYF
D gene: TRBD1; V gene: TRBV18; clone size: -; J gene: TRBJ2-7; CDR3 DNA: TGTGCCAGCTCACCAGGGACAGGGGGCCCGGAGCAGTACTTC; CDR3 protein: CASSPGTGGPEQYF
D gene: -; V gene: TRBV6-1; clone size: -; J gene: TRBJ2-7; CDR3 DNA: TGTGCCAGCAGCGAATATCATGGGGTAGTCGAGCAGTACTTC; CDR3 protein: CASSEYHGVVEQYF
D gene: -; V gene: TRBV5-1; clone size: -; J gene: TRBJ2-7; CDR3 DNA: TGCGCCAGCAGCTTGAGAACCGGCTCCTACGAGCAGTACTTC; CDR3 protein: CASSLRTGSYEQYF
D gene: -; V gene: TRBV5-6; clone size: few; J gene: TRBJ1-1; CDR3 DNA: TGTGCCACCCTCTCCTATGGGACTGAAGCTTTCTTT; CDR3 protein: CATLSYGTEAFF
D gene: -; V gene: TRBV5-8; clone size: once; J gene: TRBJ2-7; CDR3 DNA: TGTGCCAGCAGCTTGGCGGAGGTGAGGAACGAGCAGTACTTC; CDR3 protein: CASSLAEVRNEQYF
D gene: -; V gene: TRBV5-1; clone size: few; J gene: TRBJ2-2; CDR3 DNA: TGCGCCAGCAGCTTGAGAGGGCACGCCGGGGAGCTGTTTTTT; CDR3 protein: CASSLRGHAGELFF
D gene: TRBD1; V gene: TRBV28; clone size: -; J gene: TRBJ2-7; CDR3 DNA: TGTGCCAGCGAGGGGGCACTCGACTCCTACGAGCAGTACTTC; CDR3 protein: CASEGALDSYEQYF
D gene: TRBD2; V gene: TRBV10-3; clone size: -; J gene: TRBJ2-7; CDR3 DNA: TGTGCCATCAGGACCGCTCCTAGCGGACCCTCCTACGAGCAGTACTTC; CDR3 protein: CAIRTAPSGPSYEQYF
D gene: -; V gene: TRBV27; clone size: -; J gene: TRBJ1-1; CDR3 DNA: TGTGCCAGCAGTTTCGGGCGGGCGAACACTGAAGCTTTCTTT; CDR3 protein: CASSFGRANTEAFF
D gene: TRBD2; V gene: TRBV4-1; clone size: -; J gene: TRBJ2-1; CDR3 DNA: TGCGCCAGCACCCCTGGGAGGGCAAGACACAATGAGCAGTTCTTC; CDR3 protein: CASTPGRARHNEQFF
D gene: TRBD1; V gene: TRBV2; clone size: -; J gene: TRBJ1-5; CDR3 DNA: TGTGCCAGCAGGAGGACAGGGTCCGGGCAGCCCCAGCATTTT; CDR3 protein: CASRRTGSGQPQHF
D gene: -; V gene: TRBV7-3; clone size: -; J gene: TRBJ2-2; CDR3 DNA: TGTGCCAGCAGCTTCCAGAACGGGGAGCTGTTTTTT; CDR3 protein: CASSFQNGELFF
D gene: -; V gene: TRBV7-6; clone size: -; J gene: TRBJ2-5; CDR3 DNA: TGTGCCAGCACCCTCCCAGCACAAGAGACCCAGTACTTC; CDR3 protein: CASTLPAQETQYF
D gene: -; V gene: TRBV10-3; clone size: -; J gene: TRBJ1-2; CDR3 DNA: TGTGCCATCAGTGAAGAGCCCGACTCCTATGGCTACACCTTC; CDR3 protein: CAISEEPDSYGYTF
D gene: TRBD1; V gene: TRBV5-6; clone size: -; J gene: TRBJ2-5; CDR3 DNA: TGTGCCAGCGCCCGACAGGGTGAAGAGACCCAGTACTTC; CDR3 protein: CASARQGEETQYF
D gene: TRBD1; V gene: TRBV5-5; clone size: -; J gene: TRBJ1-5; CDR3 DNA: TGTGCCAGCAGCTCGGGACAGATAACTCAGCCCCAGCATTTT; CDR3 protein: CASSSGQITQPQHF
D gene: -; V gene: TRBV19; clone size: -; J gene: TRBJ1-5; CDR3 DNA: TGTGCCAGTAGTATGGGACGGATCAATCAGCCCCAGCATTTT; CDR3 protein: CASSMGRINQPQHF
D gene: TRBD2; V gene: TRBV29-1; clone size: -; J gene: TRBJ2-3; CDR3 DNA: TGCAGCGAAATTCTAGCGGGAGGCACAGATACGCAGTATTTT; CDR3 protein: CSEILAGGTDTQYF
D gene: TRBD2; V gene: TRBV7-9; clone size: -; J gene: TRBJ2-5; CDR3 DNA: TGTGCCAGCAGCCCGACTAGCGGGTTAAGAGCAGAGACCCAGTACTTC; CDR3 protein: CASSPTSGLRAETQYF
D gene: -; V gene: TRBV30; clone size: -; J gene: TRBJ1-1; CDR3 DNA: TGTGCCTGGAGTGACTTTAGGCCGAACACTGAAGCTTTCTTT; CDR3 protein: CAWSDFRPNTEAFF
D gene: -; V gene: TRBV27; clone size: -; J gene: TRBJ2-6; CDR3 DNA: TGTGCCAGCAGTTTATGGAGCCGACAGGTTTCTGGGGCCAACGTCCTGACTTTC; CDR3 protein: CASSLWSRQVSGANVLTF
D gene: -; V gene: TRBV27; clone size: -; J gene: TRBJ1-1; CDR3 DNA: TGTGCCAGCAGTTTGTTTGGCAGAATTACGAACACTGAAGCTTTCTTT; CDR3 protein: CASSLFGRITNTEAFF
D gene: -; V gene: TRBV5-5; clone size: once; J gene: TRBJ1-1; CDR3 DNA: TGTGCCAGCAAGGGGGAACTTGGCACTGAAGCTTTCTTT; CDR3 protein: CASKGELGTEAFF
D gene: -; V gene: TRBV30; clone size: -; J gene: TRBJ2-5; CDR3 DNA: TGTGCCTGGAGTTTAACGGAGACCCAGTACTTC; CDR3 protein: CAWSLTETQYF
D gene: -; V gene: TRBV5-1; clone size: -; J gene: TRBJ1-5; CDR3 DNA: TGCGCCAGCAGCTTGGGTGGTAGCAATCAGCCCCAGCATTTT; CDR3 protein: CASSLGGSNQPQHF
D gene: -; V gene: TRBV27; clone size: -; J gene: TRBJ2-6; CDR3 DNA: TGTGCCAGCAGTTCATGGACGAGGGGGGCCAACGTCCTGACTTTC; CDR3 protein: CASSSWTRGANVLTF
D gene: -; V gene: TRBV5-4; clone size: -; J gene: TRBJ2-7; CDR3 DNA: TGTGCCAGCAGCTTGAGTCAGGGTATCGTAGACTACGAGCAGTACTTC; CDR3 protein: CASSLSQGIVDYEQYF
D gene: TRBD1; V gene: TRBV11-2; clone size: once; J gene: TRBJ1-2; CDR3 DNA: TGTGCCAGCAGCTCTTTGAGGGGGCATGGCTACACCTTC; CDR3 protein: CASSSLRGHGYTF
D gene: -; V gene: TRBV9; clone size: once; J gene: TRBJ1-4; CDR3 DNA: TGTGCCAGCAGCGTAGGGGCGATCCAGGCCGGTGAAAAACTGTTTTTT; CDR3 protein: CASSVGAIQAGEKLFF
D gene: -; V gene: TRBV6-5; clone size: once; J gene: TRBJ2-6; CDR3 DNA: TGTGCCAGCAGTTACGGAGGGGATGGGGCCAACGTCCTGACTTTC; CDR3 protein: CASSYGGDGANVLTF
D gene: -; V gene: TRBV28; clone size: -; J gene: TRBJ2-2; CDR3 DNA: TGTGCCAGCAGTTCCACATGGAGGACAGATTACACCGGGGAGCTGTTTTTT; CDR3 protein: CASSSTWRTDYTGELFF
D gene: -; V gene: TRBV29-1; clone size: few; J gene: TRBJ2-7; CDR3 DNA: TGCAGCGTTGGCCGACAGCTTTCCTACGAGCAGTACTTC; CDR3 protein: CSVGRQLSYEQYF
D gene: TRBD1; V gene: TRBV19; clone size: -; J gene: TRBJ2-7; CDR3 DNA: TGTGCCAGTAGGGACAGGGGCTTCTCCTACGAGCAGTACTTC; CDR3 protein: CASRDRGFSYEQYF
D gene: -; V gene: TRBV18; clone size: -; J gene: TRBJ2-5; CDR3 DNA: TGTGCCAGCTCACCACCGAACACAGACGGCGAGACCCAGTACTTC; CDR3 protein: CASSPPNTDGETQYF
D gene: TRBD2; V gene: TRBV5-1; clone size: -; J gene: TRBJ2-7; CDR3 DNA: TGCGCCAGCAGCTGGGAGGGGAGAGGCTACGAGCAGTACTTC; CDR3 protein: CASSWEGRGYEQYF
D gene: -; V gene: TRBV19; clone size: -; J gene: TRBJ1-3; CDR3 DNA: TGTGCCAGTAGTACCGACATGAGCTCTGGAAACACCATATATTTT; CDR3 protein: CASSTDMSSGNTIYF
D gene: TRBD1; V gene: TRBV11-3; clone size: -; J gene: TRBJ1-2; CDR3 DNA: TGTGCCAGCAGCCCCTCGGGACAGCCTTATGGCTACACCTTC; CDR3 protein: CASSPSGQPYGYTF
D gene: TRBD1; V gene: TRBV2; clone size: -; J gene: TRBJ1-3; CDR3 DNA: TGTGCCAGCAGTGAAGAGGGGACAGCCGGAAACACCATATATTTT; CDR3 protein: CASSEEGTAGNTIYF
D gene: -; V gene: TRBV20-1; clone size: few; J gene: TRBJ1-5; CDR3 DNA: TGCAGTGGCCGTGGGCCCCAGCATTTT; CDR3 protein: CSGRGPQHF
D gene: -; V gene: TRBV6-5; clone size: once; J gene: TRBJ1-2; CDR3 DNA: TGTGCCAGCAGTTACTTAAGGGAAGGCAACTATGGCTACACCTTC; CDR3 protein: CASSYLREGNYGYTF
D gene: -; V gene: TRBV7-2; clone size: once; J gene: TRBJ2-1; CDR3 DNA: TGTGCCAGCAGCTTAGACAGGAGCCCTAATGAGCAGTTCTTC; CDR3 protein: CASSLDRSPNEQFF
D gene: TRBD2; V gene: TRBV18; clone size: -; J gene: TRBJ2-1; CDR3 DNA: TGTGCCAGCTCACCACCGGGAGGGCCGGGCAATGAGCAGTTCTTC; CDR3 protein: CASSPPGGPGNEQFF
D gene: TRBD2; V gene: TRBV15; clone size: -; J gene: TRBJ2-7; CDR3 DNA: TGTGCCACCAAATCGTCAGCGGGAGGGACCTACGAGCAGTACTTC; CDR3 protein: CATKSSAGGTYEQYF
D gene: -; V gene: TRBV7-9; clone size: -; J gene: TRBJ2-3; CDR3 DNA: TGTGCCAGCTTGGGGGGAGGCACAGATACGCAGTATTTT; CDR3 protein: CASLGGGTDTQYF
D gene: -; V gene: TRBV28; clone size: -; J gene: TRBJ1-4; CDR3 DNA: TGTGCCAGCAGTCGGGGAGGGGACGAAAAACTGTTTTTT; CDR3 protein: CASSRGGDEKLFF
D gene: -; V gene: TRBV28; clone size: once; J gene: TRBJ1-2; CDR3 DNA: TGTGCCAGCAGTCCCCCCGTCGTTCTAGGGGTGAAACTTGGCTACACCTTC; CDR3 protein: CASSPPVVLGVKLGYTF
D gene: TRBD1; V gene: TRBV6-5; clone size: -; J gene: TRBJ1-2; CDR3 DNA: TGTGCCTCCGGGACAGGGTCCAACTATGGCTACACCTTC; CDR3 protein: CASGTGSNYGYTF
D gene: -; V gene: TRBV11-3; clone size: -; J gene: TRBJ1-3; CDR3 DNA: TGTGCCAGCAGCTTAGAGCGGCTAGGAGCCTCTGGAAACACCATATATTTT; CDR3 protein: CASSLERLGASGNTIYF
D gene: -; V gene: TRBV14; clone size: -; J gene: TRBJ1-6; CDR3 DNA: TGTGCCAGCAGCCAAGTACGTAATTCACCCCTCCACTTT; CDR3 protein: CASSQVRNSPLHF
D gene: TRBD2; V gene: TRBV18; clone size: few; J gene: TRBJ2-7; CDR3 DNA: TGTGCCAGCTCACCGACAACCGGGGGCGGGAGGGGCGGATATGAGCAGTACTTC; CDR3 protein: CASSPTTGGGRGGYEQYF
D gene: TRBD1; V gene: TRBV14; clone size: -; J gene: TRBJ2-3; CDR3 DNA: TGTGCCAGCAGCCAAGCCTACTTTACAGGGGGCAAGGAAGATACGCAGTATTTT; CDR3 protein: CASSQAYFTGGKEDTQYF
D gene: -; V gene: TRBV6-5; clone size: -; J gene: TRBJ1-1; CDR3 DNA: TGTGCCAGCAGTTACCTACGGTCCCTGGGGACTGAAGCTTTCTTT; CDR3 protein: CASSYLRSLGTEAFF